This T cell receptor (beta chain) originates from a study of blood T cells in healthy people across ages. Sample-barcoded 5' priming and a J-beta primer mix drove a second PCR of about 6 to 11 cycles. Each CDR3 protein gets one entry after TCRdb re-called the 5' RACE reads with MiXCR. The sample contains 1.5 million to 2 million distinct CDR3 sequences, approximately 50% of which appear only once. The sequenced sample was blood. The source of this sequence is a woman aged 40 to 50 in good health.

The CDR3 sequence is CASSYITGATGANVLTF. DNA of the CDR3: TGCGCCAGCAGCTATATTACAGGAGCAACTGGGGCCAACGTCCTGACTTTC. The chain employs TRBV5-1 and TRBJ2-6, with TRBD1 as a possible D gene (5 bases). This CDR3 region has 17 residues. Trimming stripped 3 bases from V and 2 bases from J, with 15 bases between. CDR1 is SGHRS, CDR2 YFSETQ, per germline. Based on the CDR3 plus reference TRBV5-1 and TRBJ2-6, the full variable domain is KAGVTQTPRYLIKTRGQQVTLSCSPISGHRSVSWYQQTPGQGLQFLFEYFSETQRNKGNFPGRFSGRQFSNSRSEMNVSTLELGDSALYLCASSYITGATGANVLTFGAGSRLTVL.